This T cell receptor (beta chain) was sequenced for a study of blood T cell repertoires in COVID-19. Background on the study: Samples came from the United States, Italy and Spain, spanning acute and convalescent COVID-19.

Clones were sequenced by immunoSEQ multiplex PCR, and TCRdb holds only the in-frame ones, with some missing. Of tens of thousands of clones in the sample, 70% to 90% were seen once. CDR1 and CDR2 from the germline V gene are SGDLS and YYNGEE. The length of the CDR3 is 14 residues. The ends were cut back, 1 base at V and 6 bases at J, with 8 bases in the middle. This receptor was obtained from a woman aged 55-75 years with active COVID-19. The rearrangement uses TRBV9 and TRBJ1-6; D ambiguous. Sequencing input: peripheral blood. The CDR3 DNA follows: TGTGCCAGCAGCGTAAGTGGCAGTAATTCACCCCTCCACTTT. This translates into CASSVSGSNSPLHF.